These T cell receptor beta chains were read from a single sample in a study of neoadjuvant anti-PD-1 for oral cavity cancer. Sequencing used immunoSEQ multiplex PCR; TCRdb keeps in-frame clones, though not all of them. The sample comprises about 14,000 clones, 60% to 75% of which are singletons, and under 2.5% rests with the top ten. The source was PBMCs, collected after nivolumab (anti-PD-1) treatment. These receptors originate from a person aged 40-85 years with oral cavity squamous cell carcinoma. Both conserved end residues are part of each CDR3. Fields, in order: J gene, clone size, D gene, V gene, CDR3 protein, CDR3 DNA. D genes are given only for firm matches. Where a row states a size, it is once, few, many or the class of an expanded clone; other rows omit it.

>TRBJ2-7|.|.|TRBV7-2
CASSSSQGSHEQYF
TGTGCCAGCAGCTCCTCTCAGGGGAGCCACGAGCAGTACTTC
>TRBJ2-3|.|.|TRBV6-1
CASSQMWDADTQYF
TGTGCCAGCAGCCAAATGTGGGACGCAGATACGCAGTATTTT
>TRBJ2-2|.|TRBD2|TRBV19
CASSTLAAGVRTGELFF
TGTGCCAGTAGTACCCTCGCAGCGGGAGTCAGAACCGGGGAGCTGTTTTTT
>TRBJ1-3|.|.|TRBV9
CASSADSYSGNTIYF
TGTGCCAGCAGCGCCGACAGTTACTCTGGAAACACCATATATTTT
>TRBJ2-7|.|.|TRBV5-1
CASSGRGLSYEQYF
TGCGCCAGCAGCGGAAGGGGACTGAGCTACGAGCAGTACTTC
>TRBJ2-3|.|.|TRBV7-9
CASSARDGHTDTQYF
TGTGCCAGCAGCGCCCGGGACGGGCACACAGATACGCAGTATTTT
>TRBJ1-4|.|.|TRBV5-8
CASSGEKLFF
TGTGCCAGCAGCGGTGAAAAACTGTTTTTT
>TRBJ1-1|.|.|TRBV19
CASSTQGPLGTEAFF
TGTGCCAGTAGTACCCAGGGGCCCTTGGGCACTGAAGCTTTCTTT
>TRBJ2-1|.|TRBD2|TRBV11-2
CASSSLAGLYNEQFF
TGTGCCAGCAGCTCGCTAGCGGGCCTCTACAATGAGCAGTTCTTC
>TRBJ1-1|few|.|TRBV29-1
CSVDNGALGTEAFF
TGCAGCGTTGATAATGGGGCTTTGGGGACTGAAGCTTTCTTT
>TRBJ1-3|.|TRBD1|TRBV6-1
CAGRLETGQNTIYF
TGTGCCGGCCGTCTCGAGACAGGGCAAAACACCATATATTTT
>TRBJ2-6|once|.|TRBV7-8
CASSFSRGFGANVLTF
TGTGCCAGCTCCTTTAGCCGGGGCTTTGGGGCCAACGTCCTGACTTTC
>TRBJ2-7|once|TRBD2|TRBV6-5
CATTNSGTYEQYF
TGTGCCACCACGAACAGCGGGACCTACGAGCAGTACTTC
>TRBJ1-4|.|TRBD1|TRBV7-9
CASSSPGTGPFF
TGTGCCAGCAGCTCTCCCGGGACAGGACCGTTTTTT
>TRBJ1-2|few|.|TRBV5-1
CASKRLRLGNYGYTF
TGCGCCAGCAAAAGGCTACGACTGGGTAACTATGGCTACACCTTC
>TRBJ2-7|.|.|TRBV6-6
CASSYFGEAIDEQYF
TGTGCCAGCAGTTACTTCGGGGAGGCAATAGACGAGCAGTACTTC
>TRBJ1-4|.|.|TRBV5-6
CASSLQGGEKLFF
TGTGCCAGCAGCTTACAGGGTGGTGAAAAACTGTTTTTT
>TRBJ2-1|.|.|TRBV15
CATSRGRGKSYNEQFF
TGTGCCACCAGCAGAGGGCGCGGGAAGTCCTACAATGAGCAGTTCTTC
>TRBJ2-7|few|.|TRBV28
CASSLVSGPYEQYF
TGTGCCAGCAGTTTAGTCAGCGGGCCGTACGAGCAGTACTTC
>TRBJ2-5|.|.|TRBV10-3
CAISGQGQETQYF
TGTGCCATCAGTGGTCAGGGCCAAGAGACCCAGTACTTC
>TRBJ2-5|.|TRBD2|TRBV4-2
CASSQDWRGVQETQYF
TGTGCCAGCAGCCAAGACTGGCGGGGGGTACAAGAGACCCAGTACTTC
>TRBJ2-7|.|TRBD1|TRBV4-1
CASSREGQGGYEQYF
TGCGCCAGCAGCCGCGAAGGACAGGGGGGCTACGAGCAGTACTTC
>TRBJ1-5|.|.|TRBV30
CAWSTYLAHQPQHF
TGTGCCTGGAGTACGTACCTCGCGCATCAGCCCCAGCATTTT
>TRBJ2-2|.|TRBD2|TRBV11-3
CASSRRGLGLADTGELFF
TGTGCCAGCAGCCGTAGGGGACTGGGACTAGCGGACACCGGGGAGCTGTTTTTT
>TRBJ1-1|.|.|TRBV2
CASSNAQGIGTEAFF
TGTGCCAGCAGTAACGCCCAGGGGATTGGCACTGAAGCTTTCTTT
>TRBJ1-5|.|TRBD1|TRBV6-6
CASSPGQGYSNQPQHF
TGTGCCAGCAGCCCAGGACAGGGCTATAGCAATCAGCCCCAGCATTTT
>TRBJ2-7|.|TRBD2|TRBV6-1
CASSVGGVGEQYF
TGTGCCAGCAGCGTGGGGGGGGTCGGCGAGCAGTACTTC
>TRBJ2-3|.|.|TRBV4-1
CASSQETVTDTQYF
TGCGCCAGCAGCCAAGAAACGGTCACAGATACGCAGTATTTT
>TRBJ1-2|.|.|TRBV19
CASSIQREDRGYTF
TGTGCCAGTAGTATTCAGCGGGAAGATCGGGGCTACACCTTC
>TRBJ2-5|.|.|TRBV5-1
CASSLVGIKETQYF
TGCGCCAGCAGCTTGGTCGGGATAAAGGAGACCCAGTACTTC
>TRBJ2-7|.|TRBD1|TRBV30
CALDEGQGYYEQYF
TGTGCACTGGACGAAGGACAGGGTTATTACGAGCAGTACTTC
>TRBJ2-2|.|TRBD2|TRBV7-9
CASSLAGGGITGELFF
TGTGCCAGCAGCTTAGCGGGCGGGGGGATCACCGGGGAGCTGTTTTTT
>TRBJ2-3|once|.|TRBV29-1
CTVSGASTDTQYF
TGCACCGTAAGCGGTGCTAGCACAGATACGCAGTATTTT
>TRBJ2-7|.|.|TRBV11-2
CASSWVGTYEQYF
TGTGCCAGCAGCTGGGTAGGGACCTACGAGCAGTACTTC
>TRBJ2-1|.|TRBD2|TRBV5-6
CASSDSSGPYNEQFF
TGTGCCAGCAGCGACTCTAGCGGCCCCTACAATGAGCAGTTCTTC
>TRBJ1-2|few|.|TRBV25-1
CASSVGVYGYTF
TGTGCCAGCAGCGTTGGAGTCTATGGCTACACCTTC
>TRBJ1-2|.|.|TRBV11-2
CASSYSLGRGYTF
TGTGCCAGCAGCTACTCGTTAGGCCGGGGCTACACCTTC
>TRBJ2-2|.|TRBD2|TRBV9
CASSVAGAGTGELFF
TGTGCCAGCAGCGTTGCGGGAGCGGGCACCGGGGAGCTGTTTTTT
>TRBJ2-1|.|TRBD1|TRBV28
CASRTGQGQGPYEQFF
TGTGCCAGCAGAACAGGTCAGGGACAGGGTCCATATGAGCAGTTCTTC
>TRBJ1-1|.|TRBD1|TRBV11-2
CASSSRQGSTEAFF
TGTGCCAGCAGCTCACGACAGGGGAGCACTGAAGCTTTCTTT
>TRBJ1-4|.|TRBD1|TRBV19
CASKPGQGNEKLFF
TGTGCCAGTAAACCGGGACAGGGGAATGAAAAACTGTTTTTT
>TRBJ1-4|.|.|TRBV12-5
CASDPSHPSEKLFF
TGTGCTAGTGACCCGTCTCACCCTAGTGAAAAACTGTTTTTT
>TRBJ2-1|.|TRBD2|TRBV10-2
CASSRLAETYNEQFF
TGCGCCAGCAGCCGACTAGCGGAAACCTACAATGAGCAGTTCTTC
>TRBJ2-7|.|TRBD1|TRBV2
CASIPGQNSYEQYF
TGTGCCAGCATACCGGGACAGAACTCCTACGAGCAGTACTTC
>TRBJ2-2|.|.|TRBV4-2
CASSQGGIYTGELFF
TGTGCCAGCAGCCAAGGGGGAATCTACACCGGGGAGCTGTTTTTT
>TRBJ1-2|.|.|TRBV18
CASSPGRVGPDGYTF
TGTGCCAGCTCACCAGGGAGGGTTGGGCCCGATGGCTACACCTTC
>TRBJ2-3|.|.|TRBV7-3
CASSPPDADTQYF
TGTGCCAGCAGCCCCCCGGACGCAGATACGCAGTATTTT
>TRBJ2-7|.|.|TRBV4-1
CASSQGSTRSLGEQYF
TGCGCCAGCAGCCAAGGTTCTACCCGATCCTTGGGCGAGCAGTACTTC
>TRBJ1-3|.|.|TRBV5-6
CASSLTSQRPSGNTIYF
TGTGCCAGCAGCTTAACGTCCCAGAGGCCCTCTGGAAACACCATATATTTT
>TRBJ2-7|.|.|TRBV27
CASSSLYEQYF
TGTGCCAGCAGTTCCCTGTACGAGCAGTACTTC
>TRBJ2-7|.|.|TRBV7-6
CASSFGNDYEQYF
TGTGCCAGCAGCTTCGGAAACGACTACGAGCAGTACTTC
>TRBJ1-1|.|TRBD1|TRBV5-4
CASSPFDRDTEAFF
TGTGCCAGCAGCCCTTTTGACAGGGACACTGAAGCTTTCTTT
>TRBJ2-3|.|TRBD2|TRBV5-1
CASSRNPGLAAQDTQYF
TGCGCCAGCAGCCGTAATCCGGGACTAGCGGCCCAGGATACGCAGTATTTT
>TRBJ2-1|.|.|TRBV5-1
CASSFGDHSYNEQFF
TGCGCCAGCAGCTTTGGGGACCACTCCTACAATGAGCAGTTCTTC